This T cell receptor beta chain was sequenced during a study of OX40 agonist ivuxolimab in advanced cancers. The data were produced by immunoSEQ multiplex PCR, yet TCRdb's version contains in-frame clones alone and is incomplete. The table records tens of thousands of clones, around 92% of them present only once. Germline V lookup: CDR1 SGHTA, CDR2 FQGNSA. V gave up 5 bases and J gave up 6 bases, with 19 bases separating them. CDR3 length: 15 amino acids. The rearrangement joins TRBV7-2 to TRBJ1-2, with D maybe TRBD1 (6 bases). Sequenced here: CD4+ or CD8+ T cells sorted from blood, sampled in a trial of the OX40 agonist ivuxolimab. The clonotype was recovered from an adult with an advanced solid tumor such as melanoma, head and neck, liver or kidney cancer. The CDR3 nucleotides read TGTGCCAGCAGCACTGGACAGCCCCTCTTCAATGGCTACACCTTC. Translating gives CASSTGQPLFNGYTF.